This entry lists 32 T cell receptor beta chains sequenced from one sample in a study of blood T cell repertoires in COVID-19. Using immunoSEQ multiplex PCR, the repertoire was profiled, and TCRdb retains in-frame clones only, with some absent. The sample lists under 200,000 clones; around 85% were seen once. The source material was peripheral blood. All receptors derive from a woman aged 80 or older with acute or convalescent COVID-19.

The J gene is TRBJ1-3, the V gene TRBV6-5; no clear D. The CDR3 contains 14 residues. The germline V gene encodes CDR1 MNHEY and CDR2 SVGAGI. V lost 6 bases and J 4 bases, leaving 13 bases between the germline ends. The CDR3 coding sequence is TGTGCCAGCAGCTCCACCCGGAGAGGAAACACCATATATTTT. This translates into CASSSTRRGNTIYF.

The rearrangement joins TRBV24-1 to TRBJ2-1; weak D call: TRBD2 (7 bases). CDR3 length: 15 amino acids. The germline V gene has CDR1 KGHDR and CDR2 SFDVKD. V was clipped by 12 bases and J by 4 bases, with 21 bases between them. CDR3 nucleotides: TGTGCCGGAGACCAGGGGCGGGAGTCGTACAATGAGCAGTTCTTC. Translated: CAGDQGRESYNEQFF.

V usage is TRBV3-1 (or the pseudogene TRBV3-2) and J usage is TRBJ2-5; TRBD2 matches at 9 bases. This CDR3 contains 18 residues. The V and J ends lost 3 bases and 5 bases, in that order; junction bases with no gene match: 16. CDR1 LGHDT and CDR2 YNNKEL come from the germline V gene (reference sequence). As DNA, the CDR3 is TGTGCCAGCAGCCATCCATCCGCCCCGCTAGCGGGAATGGAGACCCAGTACTTC. It specifies CASSHPSAPLAGMETQYF.

The chain has TRBV7-9 and TRBJ1-1; D ambiguous. There are 15 residues in the CDR3. Germline values: CDR1 SEHNR, CDR2 FQNEAQ (reference sequence). V gave up 2 bases and J gave up 5 bases, with 15 bases separating them. The CDR3 DNA sequence: TGTGCCAGCAGCTTATCGGCGCGGTCCGGAACTGAAGCTTTCTTT. Its translation is CASSLSARSGTEAFF.

V gene TRBV7-2 combines with J gene TRBJ1-3; D perhaps matches TRBD1 (6 bases). CDR1 is SGHTA, CDR2 FQGNSA, per germline. This CDR3 has 15 residues. V was cut by 7 bases and J by 4 bases, with 17 bases left in between. The CDR3 spells CASTLIQGKGNTIYF. In nucleotides, the CDR3 is TGTGCCAGCACCCTCATACAGGGTAAAGGAAACACCATATATTTT.

The chain employs TRBV4-1 and TRBJ1-5; the match to TRBD1 covers 7 bases. The CDR3 runs 13 residues. The V and J ends lost 2 bases and 6 bases, in that order; junction bases with no gene match: 1. Germline CDR1 is MGHRA and CDR2 is YSYEKL. The CDR3 is CASSQHRGQPQHF. The CDR3 nucleotides are TGCGCCAGCAGCCAACACAGGGGTCAGCCCCAGCATTTT.

This clone was observed once. This chain links TRBV18 with TRBJ1-1, with 7 positions matching TRBD1. The V and J ends lost 4 bases and 1 base, in that order; junction bases with no gene match: 12. Per germline, CDR1 KGHSH and CDR2 LQKENI. The CDR3 covers 17 residues. The CDR3 sequence: CASSLQPTGSENTEAFF. In DNA, the CDR3 is TGTGCCAGCTCACTCCAACCGACAGGGAGCGAGAACACTGAAGCTTTCTTT.

This clone was observed a few times. The CDR3 nucleotides are TGTGCCAGCAGCCAAGCAGGGGCGGTGAGATCACCCCTCCACTTT. Translation gives CASSQAGAVRSPLHF. The rearrangement links TRBV3-1 (or the pseudogene TRBV3-2) to TRBJ1-6, with a tentative D call TRBD1 (6 bases). V lost 1 base, J lost 10 bases, and 14 bases lay in between. There are 15 residues in the CDR3. Germline assignment: CDR1 LGHDT and CDR2 YNNKEL (reference sequence).

The genes are TRBV9 and TRBJ1-1, with 8 bases fitting TRBD1. There are 16 residues in the CDR3. V lost 4 bases, J lost 1 base, and 9 bases stayed unmatched. Germline loops: CDR1 SGDLS, CDR2 YYNGEE. CDR3 residues: CASSPQTGEWNTEAFF. Here the CDR3 DNA reads TGTGCCAGCAGCCCCCAGACAGGGGAGTGGAACACTGAAGCTTTCTTT.

CDR3 bases: TGTGCCAGCGGAAGGGAGCGGCACAATGAGCAGTTCTTC. It codes for CASGRERHNEQFF. The chain joins TRBV9 to TRBJ2-1, with a possible D match to TRBD2 (5 bases). The CDR3 spans 13 residues. Trimming stripped 7 bases from V and 5 bases from J, with 13 bases between. Germline V gene sequence: CDR1 SGDLS, CDR2 YYNGEE. The full variable domain, rest sourced from reference TRBV9 and TRBJ2-1, is DSGVTQTPKHLITATGQRVTLRCSPRSGDLSVYWYQQSLDQGLQFLIQYYNGEERAKGNILERFSAQQFPDLHSELNLSSLELGDSALYFCASGRERHNEQFFGPGTRLTVL.

The genes are TRBV5-4 and TRBJ2-5; TRBD2 matches at 12 bases. The CDR3 is 17 residues long. Germline CDR1 SGHNT, CDR2 YYREEE (reference sequence). The J segment lost 1 base and the V segment lost 4 bases, leaving 8 bases of the junction unmatched. CDR3 protein: CASSLTGLAGPQETQYF. Here the CDR3 DNA reads TGTGCCAGCAGCCTTACCGGACTAGCGGGGCCCCAAGAGACCCAGTACTTC.

This clone appeared a few times. The J gene is TRBJ1-6, the V gene TRBV6-6; D perhaps matches TRBD1 (5 bases). Germline-derived CDR1 and CDR2 are MNHNY and SVGAGI (reference sequence). The CDR3 is 16 amino acids. The ends were cut back, 5 bases at V and 4 bases at J, with 15 bases in the middle. CDR3 bases: TGTGCCAGCAGTCGACGGTTAGGGGATTATAATTCACCCCTCCACTTT. This gives the protein CASSRRLGDYNSPLHF.

DNA of the CDR3: TGCGCCAGCAGACCGAACCTGAGGGGGACTGAAGCTTTCTTT. Translated, it gives CASRPNLRGTEAFF. The chain uses TRBV5-1 and TRBJ1-1, with a tentative D call TRBD1 (6 bases). CDR1 is SGHRS, CDR2 YFSETQ, per germline. With 5 bases removed from V and 5 bases from J, the gap between germline ends came to 16 bases. The CDR3 length is 14 residues.

This chain links TRBV3-1 (or the pseudogene TRBV3-2) with TRBJ1-5; D uncertain. The ends were cut back, 4 bases at V and 3 bases at J, with 7 bases in the middle. Germline CDR1 reads LGHDT; CDR2 reads YNNKEL (reference sequence). This CDR3 comprises 13 residues. CDR3 in DNA: TGTGCCAGCAGCCCAGGCTTCAATCAGCCCCAGCATTTT. Translating it yields CASSPGFNQPQHF.

This clone has more than one count but fewer than ten. The chain couples TRBV12-5 to TRBJ1-5; TRBD1 matches 8 bases. The V gene's germline CDR1 is LGHNT and CDR2 FRNRAP. The CDR3 extends over 18 amino acids. J lost 1 base, V lost 0 bases, and 8 bases had no gene match. CDR3 DNA: TGTGCTAGTGGTTTGGTATTTTTAGGACAGGGAAGCAATCAGCCCCAGCATTTT. Translated, it gives CASGLVFLGQGSNQPQHF.

In nucleotides, the CDR3 is TGTGCCAGCAGCCGACGACTAGCGGGCTTCCTAAAGTTCTTC. Residues: CASSRRLAGFLKFF. The chain employs TRBV7-9 and TRBJ2-1; 10 positions match TRBD2. The V gene's germline CDR1 is SEHNR and CDR2 FQNEAQ (reference sequence). The CDR3 is made up of 14 amino acids. The trim removed 5 bases at V and 14 bases at J, leaving 12 bases unmatched.

The chain combines TRBV5-1 with TRBJ1-4; a possible D gene is TRBD1 (5 bases). With 2 bases removed from V and 8 bases from J, the gap between germline ends came to 13 bases. Per germline, CDR1 SGHRS and CDR2 YFSETQ. The CDR3 covers 14 residues. CDR3 DNA: TGCGCCAGCAGCTTCTCCGGGGGAGTAGAAAAACTGTTTTTT. It specifies CASSFSGGVEKLFF. The full variable domain, its missing parts supplied by reference TRBV5-1 and TRBJ1-4, is KAGVTQTPRYLIKTRGQQVTLSCSPISGHRSVSWYQQTPGQGLQFLFEYFSETQRNKGNFPGRFSGRQFSNSRSEMNVSTLELGDSALYLCASSFSGGVEKLFFGSGTQLSVL.

The V and J genes are TRBV7-3 and TRBJ2-1; the match to TRBD2 covers 8 bases. The CDR3 extends over 15 amino acids. Germline trimming cut 6 bases from V and 0 bases from J; bases unmatched to any gene: 4. The germline CDR1 and CDR2 sequences are SGHTA and FQGTGA. As DNA, the CDR3 is TGTGCCAGCAGACCGGGAGGGGGCTCCTACAATGAGCAGTTCTTC. Translating gives CASRPGGGSYNEQFF.

The genes are TRBV2 and TRBJ2-2, with TRBD1 identical over 7 bases. V was pared by 4 bases and J by 2 bases, with 4 bases of the junction left unmatched. Germline V lookup: CDR1 SNHLY, CDR2 FYNNEI. The CDR3 contains 15 residues. As DNA, the CDR3 is TGTGCCAGCAGTGTCGAGGGGGCTAACACCGGGGAGCTGTTTTTT. Protein: CASSVEGANTGELFF. The full variable domain, in which reference TRBV2 and TRBJ2-2 provide the parts outside the CDR3, is EPEVTQTPSHQVTQMGQEVILRCVPISNHLYFYWYRQILGQKVEFLVSFYNNEISEKSEIFDDQFSVERPDGSNFTLKIRSTKLEDSAMYFCASSVEGANTGELFFGEGSRLTVL.

The gene calls are TRBV7-8 and TRBJ2-2, with D possibly matching TRBD1 (5 bases). Germline V gene sequence: CDR1 SGHVS, CDR2 FQNEAQ. The CDR3 has 14 residues. Trimming took off 3 bases at V and 1 base at J, with 6 bases between the two ends. In nucleotides, the CDR3 is TGTGCCAGCAGCTTCGACAGGAACACCGGGGAGCTGTTTTTT. Translated, it gives CASSFDRNTGELFF.

The chain combines TRBV7-2 with TRBJ1-4; D unclear. Germline-derived CDR1 and CDR2 are SGHTA and FQGNSA. This CDR3 contains 17 residues. The V gene lost 1 base and the J gene lost 0 bases, with 12 bases spanning the gap. The CDR3 loop reads CASSLGSPRSTNEKLFF. The CDR3 DNA follows: TGTGCCAGCAGCTTAGGGTCCCCCAGGTCAACTAATGAAAAACTGTTTTTT.

In DNA, the CDR3 is TGTGCCAGCAGCAACCGACTAGAAAGAAAGCAGTACTTC. It translates to CASSNRLERKQYF. The rearrangement uses TRBV12-3 or TRBV12-4 and TRBJ2-7; D is possibly TRBD2 (6 bases). V was pared by 6 bases and J by 8 bases, with 17 bases between. This CDR3 has 13 amino acids.

This clone was recorded only once. The chain employs TRBV7-2 and TRBJ2-3, with D perhaps TRBD2 (7 bases). This CDR3 has 13 amino acids. Germline V gene sequence: CDR1 SGHTA, CDR2 FQGNSA. Trimming shortened V by 1 base and J by 11 bases, and 13 bases separated the two germline ends. The CDR3 loop is CASSLEGGRKQYF. The CDR3 DNA reads as TGTGCCAGCAGCTTAGAGGGGGGGAGGAAGCAGTATTTT.

V is TRBV5-4 and J is TRBJ1-2; TRBD1 matches at 9 bases. This CDR3 spans 15 amino acids. With V trimmed by 2 bases and J by 4 bases, 6 bases remained unmatched. From germline, CDR1 is SGHNT and CDR2 YYREEE (reference sequence). CDR3 bases: TGTGCCAGCAGCTTTAGGGGACAGGGCGTCTATGGCTACACCTTC. Amino acid sequence: CASSFRGQGVYGYTF.

The chain recombines TRBV28 with TRBJ2-3; TRBD2 matches at 9 bases. The CDR3 has 15 residues. V gave up 4 bases and J gave up 5 bases; unmatched junction bases: 7. Germline CDR1 MDHEN, CDR2 SYDVKM. CDR3 region: CASSSLSGGLDTQYF. CDR3 DNA sequence: TGTGCCAGCAGTTCCCTGAGCGGGGGGTTAGATACGCAGTATTTT.

The rearrangement uses TRBV7-9 and TRBJ2-6, with 15 bases that match TRBD2. This CDR3 has 18 residues. The V gene's germline CDR1 is SEHNR and CDR2 FQNEAQ (reference sequence). Trimming cost V 5 bases and J 0 bases; bases outside gene matches: 2. The CDR3 region has the DNA TGTGCCAGCAGCCGGACTAGCGGGAGGGCCTCTGGGGCCAACGTCCTGACTTTC. Its translation: CASSRTSGRASGANVLTF.

This clone was recorded only once. V gene TRBV7-3 combines with J gene TRBJ2-3; the D gene is possibly TRBD2 (6 bases). In germline, CDR1 is SGHTA, CDR2 FQGTGA. Trimming left V 5 bases short and J 0 bases short, with 15 bases between. The CDR3 loop spans 16 amino acids. This CDR3 is CASSKVGGSSTDTQYF. The CDR3 DNA sequence: TGTGCCAGCAGCAAAGTTGGAGGGAGCAGCACAGATACGCAGTATTTT. Looking up the rest from reference TRBV7-3 and TRBJ2-3 gives the full variable domain: GAGVSQTPSNKVTEKGKYVELRCDPISGHTALYWYRQSLGQGPEFLIYFQGTGAADDSGLPNDRFFAVRPEGSVSTLKIQRTERGDSAVYLCASSKVGGSSTDTQYFGPGTRLTVL.

The chain has TRBV6-5 and TRBJ2-1, with 12 bases identical to TRBD2. The CDR3 sequence is 16 residues long. Germline V gives CDR1 MNHEY, CDR2 SVGAGI. Trimming at V came to 4 bases and at J to 6 bases, leaving 7 bases not matched to a gene. CDR3 in amino acids: CASSWTSGTARNEQFF. The CDR3 DNA sequence: TGTGCCAGCAGTTGGACTAGCGGGACCGCTCGCAATGAGCAGTTCTTC.

This clone was counted between two and nine times. This chain connects TRBV30 to TRBJ2-7, with D maybe TRBD1 (6 bases). Trimming removed 2 bases at V and 4 bases at J, with 18 bases between. This CDR3 contains 15 residues. Germline lookup yields CDR1 GTSNPN and CDR2 SVGIG (reference sequence). CDR3 DNA sequence: TGTGCCTGGAGTCCGAGGGGGATGTTGCTGTACGAGCAGTACTTC. Protein: CAWSPRGMLLYEQYF.

The chain uses TRBV11-3 and TRBJ2-1; TRBD1 matches at 10 bases. The CDR3 totals 15 residues. With V trimmed by 5 bases and J by 7 bases, 8 bases remained unmatched. Per germline, CDR1 SGHNT and CDR2 YENEEA. The CDR3 nucleotides are TGTGCCAGCAGCCAAATGACAGGGGGCTGGAATGAGCAGTTCTTC. Amino acid sequence: CASSQMTGGWNEQFF.

The rearrangement joins TRBV6-6 to TRBJ2-7, with 8 nucleotides matching TRBD2. Germline V CDR1 and CDR2: MNHNY, SVGAGI (reference sequence). CDR3 length equals 13 residues. V lost 7 bases and J lost 4; bases outside the gene matches: 6. CDR3 residues: CASTAAGEYEQYF. The CDR3 nucleotides read TGTGCCAGCACCGCAGCGGGAGAGTACGAGCAGTACTTC.

The chain couples TRBV4-1 to TRBJ1-1; a weak D match, TRBD1 (6 bases). Per germline, CDR1 MGHRA and CDR2 YSYEKL. Trimming shortened V by 3 bases and J by 3 bases, and 11 bases separated the two germline ends. There are 14 residues in the CDR3. The CDR3 DNA reads TGCGCCAGCAGCCACGATTGGACAGACACTGAAGCTTTCTTT. It encodes CASSHDWTDTEAFF.